Listed below are T cell receptor beta chains from one sample, sequenced in a study of regulatory T cells in long-lasting Graves disease. One entry per CDR3 protein results from TCRdb running MiXCR on the multiplex PCR reads. This sample has roughly 500,000 distinct CDR3 sequences, with 20% found just once. The specimen comprised peripheral blood mononuclear cells (PBMCs), sampled when the disease was refractory, from a patient treated with antithyroid drugs. Every receptor here comes from a female donor with Graves disease. Each CDR3 is given with its conserved first and last residue. A D gene is named only where the DNA matches it firmly. Expanded clones get a size class; other rows say once, few or many, or leave the size out.

>few|.|TRBJ1-1|TRBV7-9
CASSLVLGAGAEAFF
TGTGCCAGCAGCTTAGTCTTGGGGGCCGGGGCTGAAGCTTTCTTT
>many|.|TRBJ2-7|TRBV30
CAWTAGGSSYEQYF
TGTGCCTGGACGGCGGGCGGCTCCTCCTACGAGCAGTACTTC
>many|.|TRBJ2-5|TRBV29-1
CSVGDRGAETQYF
TGCAGCGTTGGGGATAGAGGGGCCGAGACCCAGTACTTC
>few|.|TRBJ1-3|TRBV7-8
CASSLDRRSAGNTIYF
TGTGCCAGCAGCTTAGACAGGAGAAGCGCTGGAAACACCATATATTTT
>many|.|TRBJ2-2|TRBV12-3/TRBV12-4
CASSPPKIADTGELFF
TGTGCCAGCAGTCCGCCGAAGATAGCGGACACCGGGGAGCTGTTTTTT
>many|.|TRBJ2-7|TRBV7-8
CASSLARITYEQYF
TGTGCCAGCAGCTTAGCTAGGATCACCTACGAGCAGTACTTC
>.|TRBD1|TRBJ1-5|TRBV7-9
CASSSTGGLGQPQHF
TGTGCCAGCAGCTCCACAGGGGGTCTTGGTCAGCCCCAGCATTTT
>.|.|TRBJ2-2|TRBV18
CASSPKDSTGELFF
TGTGCCAGCTCACCAAAGGACTCCACCGGGGAGCTGTTTTTT
>.|.|TRBJ2-5|TRBV5-1
CASSFGERGGETQYF
TGCGCCAGCAGCTTTGGGGAGCGTGGAGGTGAGACCCAGTACTTC
>few|.|TRBJ2-7|TRBV18
CASSPSPGALYEQYF
TGTGCCAGCTCACCCTCGCCAGGGGCCCTCTACGAGCAGTACTTC
>.|TRBD1|TRBJ1-2|TRBV3-1
CASSQEGQYHINYGYTF
TGTGCCAGCAGCCAAGAGGGACAGTATCATATCAACTATGGCTACACCTTC
>.|.|TRBJ2-7|TRBV5-1
CASSLGGLRAGGHYEQYF
TGCGCCAGCAGCTTGGGGGGGCTCCGAGCTGGAGGACACTACGAGCAGTACTTC
>.|.|TRBJ2-1|TRBV7-9
CASSLATRRNEQFF
TGTGCCAGCAGCCTCGCAACTAGGCGCAATGAGCAGTTCTTC
>many|.|TRBJ2-7|TRBV29-1
CSAASSYEQYF
TGCAGCGCCGCGAGCTCCTACGAGCAGTACTTC
>few|.|TRBJ2-2|TRBV20-1
CSARPSSGELFF
TGCAGTGCTAGACCCTCGTCCGGGGAGCTGTTTTTT
>many|TRBD1|TRBJ2-1|TRBV7-2
CASSLRPGQGDNEQFF
TGTGCCAGCAGCTTACGTCCGGGACAGGGGGACAATGAGCAGTTCTTC
>few|.|TRBJ2-7|TRBV6-5
CASSYSGIDEQYF
TGTGCCAGCAGTTACTCAGGGATCGACGAGCAGTACTTC
>.|.|TRBJ2-7|TRBV5-1
CASSSEGWEQYF
TGCGCCAGCAGCTCCGAGGGTTGGGAGCAGTACTTC
>.|.|TRBJ2-1|TRBV25-1
CASSECPRCEQFF
TGTGCCAGCAGTGAATGTCCACGGTGTGAGCAGTTCTTC
>many|.|TRBJ1-4|TRBV18
CASSPARGGLFF
TGTGCCAGCTCACCAGCGAGGGGGGGACTGTTTTTT
>few|.|TRBJ2-7|TRBV29-1
CSVQGTFYEQYF
TGCAGCGTCCAGGGGACTTTCTACGAGCAGTACTTC
>many|TRBD1|TRBJ2-6|TRBV28
CASSVTGFSSGANVLTF
TGTGCCAGCAGTGTGACAGGGTTTAGTTCTGGGGCCAACGTCCTGACTTTC
>.|TRBD1|TRBJ2-2|TRBV24-1
CATSEGQGVNTGELFF
TGTGCCACCAGTGAGGGACAGGGGGTTAACACCGGGGAGCTGTTTTTT
>.|.|TRBJ1-1|TRBV29-1
CSVEDLTGGAEAFF
TGCAGCGTTGAAGATCTTACCGGGGGGGCTGAAGCTTTCTTT
>few|.|TRBJ1-5|TRBV30
CAWRQGTQPQHF
TGTGCCTGGAGGCAGGGGACTCAGCCCCAGCATTTT
>many|.|TRBJ1-1|TRBV28
CASSLYGVNTEAFF
TGTGCCAGCAGTTTGTATGGGGTGAACACTGAAGCTTTCTTT
>few|TRBD2|TRBJ2-7|TRBV10-1
CASRPSGSLEQYF
TGCGCCAGCAGGCCTAGCGGGAGCCTCGAGCAGTACTTC
>.|.|TRBJ2-3|TRBV5-4
CASRRASSTDTQYF
TGTGCCAGCAGGAGGGCCTCTAGCACAGATACGCAGTATTTT
>.|TRBD1|TRBJ1-4|TRBV25-1
CASSALGQGAATNEKLFF
TGTGCCAGCAGTGCCTTGGGCCAGGGGGCGGCAACTAATGAAAAACTGTTTTTT
>.|.|TRBJ1-5|TRBV19
CASSIRANQPQHF
TGTGCCAGTAGTATCAGGGCGAATCAGCCCCAGCATTTT
>.|.|TRBJ2-5|TRBV10-2
CASSDRTWYSDQETQYF
TGCGCCAGCAGTGATAGGACATGGTATAGTGACCAAGAGACCCAGTACTTC
>.|.|TRBJ1-1|TRBV27
CASSFVGQNTEAFF
TGTGCCAGCAGTTTTGTAGGGCAGAACACTGAAGCTTTCTTT
>.|.|TRBJ1-4|TRBV29-1
CSGAVDGEKLFF
TGCAGCGGTGCCGTGGATGGAGAAAAACTGTTTTTT
>.|TRBD1|TRBJ1-5|TRBV7-8
CASSPDRGHNQPQHF
TGTGCCAGCAGCCCCGACAGGGGGCACAATCAGCCCCAGCATTTT
>few|.|TRBJ2-1|TRBV2
CASREGYNEQFF
TGTGCCAGCAGGGAAGGCTACAATGAGCAGTTCTTC
>many|TRBD2|TRBJ2-5|TRBV28
CASSPGEGQETQYF
TGTGCCAGCAGTCCTGGGGAGGGCCAAGAGACCCAGTACTTC
>many|.|TRBJ1-2|TRBV7-2
CASSENANGYTF
TGTGCCAGCAGTGAAAACGCCAATGGCTACACCTTC
>.|.|TRBJ2-5|TRBV20-1
CSAGAMWTQYF
TGCAGTGCTGGTGCTATGTGGACCCAGTACTTC
>.|.|TRBJ2-7|TRBV6-9
CASSYARTYEQYF
TGTGCCAGCAGTTATGCTAGAACCTACGAGCAGTACTTC
>many|TRBD1|TRBJ1-1|TRBV28
CASRPAGTAEAFF
TGTGCCAGCAGGCCTGCCGGGACAGCTGAAGCTTTCTTT
>many|TRBD1|TRBJ1-2|TRBV7-8
CASSRDRVEVDYTF
TGTGCCAGCAGCAGAGACAGGGTCGAGGTTGACTACACCTTC
>many|TRBD1|TRBJ2-7|TRBV7-9
CASSLSPQGSSYEQYF
TGTGCCAGCAGCTTAAGCCCACAGGGGAGCTCCTACGAGCAGTACTTC
>many|.|TRBJ2-7|TRBV28
CASSLETAVGVNEQYF
TGTGCCAGCAGTTTAGAGACGGCGGTGGGGGTCAACGAGCAGTACTTC
>.|.|TRBJ2-1|TRBV4-2
CASSQDPGLPYNEQFF
TGTGCCAGCAGCCAAGATCCGGGACTGCCTTACAATGAGCAGTTCTTC
>.|.|TRBJ2-7|TRBV9
CASSRFGARYEQYF
TGTGCCAGTAGCCGTTTCGGGGCTCGCTACGAGCAGTACTTC
>many|.|TRBJ1-1|TRBV28
CASEDRHTEAFF
TGTGCCAGCGAGGACAGACACACTGAAGCTTTCTTT
>many|TRBD1|TRBJ1-1|TRBV27
CASSFRPGGGKNTEAFF
TGTGCCAGCAGTTTTCGCCCGGGAGGGGGCAAGAACACTGAAGCTTTCTTT
>many|.|TRBJ1-2|TRBV29-1
CSAGTNYGYTF
TGCAGCGCGGGGACTAACTATGGCTACACCTTC